The 15 T cell receptor beta chains below come from one sample, sequenced in a study of CD8+ T cells in alopecia areata. The treatment denotes: oral pan-JAK inhibitor, 5-10 mg twice daily. RNA was extracted and reverse transcribed into cDNA as the sequencing template. Produced via immunoSEQ multiplex PCR; TCRdb's table is partial and in-frame only. The sample has approximately 140,000 clones; approximately 85% are singletons. The sample consisted of CD8+ T cells sorted from blood, taken at week 4, from a patient treated with tofacitinib. Receptors originate from a human donor with alopecia areata.

The chain carries TRBV7-9 and TRBJ2-6, with 7 bases aligning to TRBD1. This CDR3 has 16 residues. Germline values: CDR1 SEHNR, CDR2 FQNEAQ (reference sequence). The V gene end was trimmed by 7 bases and the J gene end by 0 bases; junction bases not matched to a gene: 6. CDR3 in DNA: TGTGCCAGCACGAGGGGGCAGGCCTCTGGGGCCAACGTCCTGACTTTC. This codes for CASTRGQASGANVLTF.

The rearrangement joins TRBV2 to TRBJ2-2; no reliable D call. The CDR3 runs to 12 residues. CDR1 is SNHLY, CDR2 FYNNEI, per germline. Trimming removed 7 bases from V and 4 bases from J, with 7 bases in between. The CDR3 loop is CASNGITGELFF. CDR3 coding DNA: TGTGCCAGCAATGGGATCACCGGGGAGCTGTTTTTT.

This clone was observed a single time. The V gene is TRBV2, the J gene TRBJ2-5, with a weak D call TRBD1 (5 bases). This CDR3 spans 13 amino acids. V was clipped by 4 bases and J by 2 bases, with 8 bases between them. Germline CDR1 SNHLY, CDR2 FYNNEI. CDR3 coding DNA: TGTGCCAGCAGTGTGACAGTTCAAGAGACCCAGTACTTC. Translated: CASSVTVQETQYF.

Of note for this clone: The junction and the germline gene differ at one end; a read error may be behind it. The chain has TRBV23-1 and TRBJ2-5; D remains ambiguous. TRBV23-1 is noted as an ORF with a role that remains uncertain. This CDR3 is 9 amino acids long. CDR3 sequence (DNA): TGCGCCAGCAGTCAATCTATGGACTTC. Encoded protein: CASSQSMDF.

V is TRBV6-6 and J is TRBJ1-5, with D perhaps TRBD1 (6 bases). The ends were cut back, 5 bases at V and 8 bases at J, with 16 bases in the middle. There are 14 residues in the CDR3. CDR1 is MNHNY and CDR2 is SVGAGI in the germline V gene (reference sequence). CDR3 amino acids: CASSHGGPHEPQHF. The CDR3 nucleotides read TGTGCCAGCAGTCACGGGGGCCCCCATGAGCCCCAGCATTTT.

The gene calls are TRBV9 and TRBJ1-2; no clear D gene. Trimming pared 7 bases from V and 0 bases from J, leaving 10 bases between. The germline gives CDR1 SGDLS, CDR2 YYNGEE. CDR3 size: 13 residues. The CDR3 DNA follows: TGTGCCAGCGGGGTTAACGCTAACTATGGCTACACCTTC. It specifies CASGVNANYGYTF.

J is TRBJ2-7 and V is TRBV13; 9 bases map to TRBD1. After removal of 5 bases from V and 6 bases from J, the junction contained 5 bases not matched to a gene. CDR1 and CDR2 from the germline V gene are PRHDT and FYEKMQ (reference sequence). CDR3 length: 13 residues. The CDR3 loop is CASSPGQGFEQYF. CDR3 coding DNA: TGTGCCAGCAGCCCGGGACAGGGTTTCGAGCAGTACTTC.

V gene TRBV7-9 combines with J gene TRBJ2-6; D possibly matches TRBD1 or TRBD2 (6 bases each). Germline values: CDR1 SEHNR, CDR2 FQNEAQ (reference sequence). The CDR3 totals 14 residues. Trimming removed 8 bases at V and 6 bases at J, with 14 bases between. DNA of the CDR3: TGTGCCAGCCGCCAAGGGGGGTTGGCCAACGTCCTGACTTTC. It yields the protein CASRQGGLANVLTF.

The chain carries TRBV4-3 and TRBJ2-3; the match to TRBD1 covers 11 bases. Unmatched junction bases numbered 3, after V lost 4 bases and J lost 6 bases. The CDR3 runs 14 residues. Looked up from germline, CDR1 is LGHNA and CDR2 is YSLEER. CDR3 coding DNA: TGCGCCAGCAGCCCGGGGACAGGGGGGGATACGCAGTATTTT. It codes for CASSPGTGGDTQYF.

The chain links TRBV11-1 to TRBJ2-7; a weak D match, TRBD2 (6 bases). The V end lost 4 bases, the J end lost 0 bases, and 13 bases lay between the germline ends. CDR3 size: 15 residues. CDR1 SGHAT and CDR2 FQDESV come from the germline V gene (reference sequence). The CDR3 here is CASSSPDYNSYEQYF. In DNA, the CDR3 is TGTGCCAGCAGCTCCCCGGACTATAACTCCTACGAGCAGTACTTC.

This clone appeared a single time. This chain uses TRBV4-3 with TRBJ1-2, with 9 positions matching TRBD1. The junction had 3 bases not matched to a gene; V was cut back by 4 bases and J by 6 bases. The CDR3 is made up of 13 amino acids. Germline V gene sequence: CDR1 LGHNA, CDR2 YSLEER. The CDR3 reads CASSPGQGNGYTF. The DNA for the CDR3 is TGCGCCAGCAGCCCCGGACAGGGGAATGGCTACACCTTC.

This clone was counted only a few times. The chain combines TRBV27 with TRBJ2-7; perhaps D is TRBD1 or TRBD2 (6 bases each). V dropped 5 bases and J dropped 2 bases, with 13 bases sitting between them. Germline-derived CDR1 and CDR2 are MNHEY and SMNVEV (reference sequence). The CDR3 loop spans 14 amino acids. DNA of the CDR3: TGTGCCAGCAGTCTTAGGGGGGAAACCTACGAGCAGTACTTC. It encodes CASSLRGETYEQYF.

The chain recombines TRBV9 with TRBJ2-1, with TRBD2 matching 11 bases. The V and J ends lost 4 bases and 5 bases, in that order; junction bases with no gene match: 5. Germline CDR1 SGDLS, CDR2 YYNGEE. The length of the CDR3 is 15 residues. CDR3 in DNA: TGTGCCAGCAGCATAACGACTAGCGGGAACAATGAGCAGTTCTTC. This sequence encodes CASSITTSGNNEQFF.

V gene TRBV7-9 combines with J gene TRBJ2-5; D not certain. From germline, CDR1 is SEHNR and CDR2 FQNEAQ (reference sequence). The CDR3 is 11 residues long. Trimming removed 3 bases at V and 7 bases at J, with 6 bases between. CDR3 sequence (DNA): TGTGCCAGCAGCTTGGGTGGGACCCAGTACTTC. Translated, it gives CASSLGGTQYF.

Only a few counts were recorded for this clone. The gene calls are TRBV4-1 and TRBJ2-5, with TRBD1 as a possible D gene (6 bases). The germline gives CDR1 MGHRA, CDR2 YSYEKL. Trimming shortened V by 0 bases and J by 7 bases, and 18 bases separated the two germline ends. The CDR3 runs to 16 residues. CDR3 residues: CASSQDWWAQGGTQYF. Here the CDR3 DNA reads TGCGCCAGCAGCCAAGATTGGTGGGCCCAAGGGGGGACCCAGTACTTC.